The rows below give T cell receptor beta chains drawn from one sample of a study of early T cells in non-severe SARS-CoV-2 infection. TCRdb reprocessed the 5' RACE reads via MiXCR and lists one record per CDR3 protein. The table records around 84,000 distinct CDR3 sequences, roughly a tenth of them present only once. Source: whole blood, taken at baseline. The source of these receptors is an adult who was a healthcare worker with PCR-confirmed SARS-CoV-2 infection or an uninfected control (not recorded which). CDR3s include the opening cysteine and the closing phenylalanine or tryptophan. A D gene is named only where the DNA matches it firmly. The size of a clone is reported for some rows only, either as once, few or many, or as a class for expanded clones.

v_gene	abundance	j_gene	d_gene	CDR3aa	CDR3nt
TRBV7-7	-	TRBJ2-2	-	CASSRDSYTGELFF	TGTGCCAGCAGCCGGGACTCCTACACCGGGGAGCTGTTTTTT
TRBV27	few	TRBJ1-1	TRBD1	CASSFNSDRGPAFF	TGTGCCAGCAGTTTTAATTCAGACAGGGGGCCAGCTTTCTTT
TRBV7-8	-	TRBJ1-6	-	CASSLVSGRDSPLHF	TGTGCCAGCAGCTTAGTGTCAGGGAGGGATTCACCCCTCCACTTT
TRBV28	-	TRBJ1-6	TRBD1	CASNSGTGISPLHF	TGTGCCAGCAACTCCGGGACAGGGATTTCACCCCTCCACTTT
TRBV18	few	TRBJ1-2	-	CASSPPNSWGYTF	TGTGCCAGCTCACCACCGAACAGTTGGGGCTACACCTTC
TRBV27	many	TRBJ2-7	-	CASGSQSAYEQYF	TGTGCCAGCGGGAGTCAGTCGGCCTACGAGCAGTACTTC
TRBV27	few	TRBJ1-5	TRBD1	CASSSGTGGNQPQHF	TGTGCCAGCAGCTCCGGGACAGGGGGCAATCAGCCCCAGCATTTT
TRBV9	many	TRBJ2-3	TRBD1	CASEGTGATDTQYF	TGTGCCAGCGAGGGGACAGGGGCCACAGATACGCAGTATTTT
TRBV10-3	few	TRBJ2-5	-	CAISETNQETQYF	TGTGCCATCAGTGAGACTAACCAAGAGACCCAGTACTTC
TRBV18	many	TRBJ2-4	TRBD1	CASSPTGGRVKNIQYF	TGTGCCAGCTCACCCACAGGGGGTCGAGTCAAAAACATTCAGTACTTC
TRBV12-2	-	TRBJ2-7	-	CASRLVGGLRREGRYEQYF	TGTGCAAGTCGCTTAGTGGGTGGGTTACGGCGGGAGGGCCGATACGAGCAGTACTTC
TRBV5-1	-	TRBJ2-5	-	CASSYKYQETQYF	TGCGCCAGCAGCTACAAGTACCAAGAGACCCAGTACTTC
TRBV7-2	few	TRBJ2-5	-	CASSRRWNQETQYF	TGTGCCAGCAGCCGCCGATGGAATCAAGAGACCCAGTACTTC
TRBV15	-	TRBJ2-7	-	CVASSGRSYEQYF	TGTGTCGCCAGTAGCGGTAGGTCCTACGAGCAGTACTTC
TRBV2	few	TRBJ2-3	-	CASSEALQGPPDTQYF	TGTGCCAGCAGTGAAGCGCTTCAGGGACCCCCAGATACGCAGTATTTT
TRBV28	-	TRBJ1-2	-	CASSQQVDGYTF	TGTGCCAGCAGTCAACAGGTCGATGGCTACACCTTC
TRBV30	-	TRBJ1-2	-	CAWSLAPGSGYTF	TGTGCCTGGAGTTTGGCCCCAGGGAGTGGCTACACCTTC
TRBV6-2/TRBV6-3	few	TRBJ2-7	TRBD2	CASKADGRAGEQYF	TGTGCCAGCAAAGCAGACGGGAGGGCCGGAGAGCAGTACTTC
TRBV6-6	-	TRBJ1-1	-	CASSYGSANTEAFF	TGTGCCAGCAGTTACGGCTCTGCTAACACTGAAGCTTTCTTT
TRBV20-1	many	TRBJ2-1	-	CSARRLTDYNEQFF	TGCAGTGCTAGGCGCTTGACTGATTACAATGAGCAGTTCTTC
TRBV6-6	few	TRBJ2-7	TRBD2	CASRFGREADEQYF	TGTGCCAGCAGGTTTGGGCGGGAGGCGGACGAGCAGTACTTC
TRBV6-6	few	TRBJ1-1	-	CASSYLGRAEAFF	TGTGCCAGCAGTTACTTGGGGAGAGCTGAAGCTTTCTTT
TRBV7-8	-	TRBJ1-6	-	CASSLVGGETPNSPLHF	TGTGCCAGCAGCCTCGTTGGGGGAGAAACTCCCAATTCACCCCTCCACTTT
TRBV30	-	TRBJ2-7	TRBD2	CAWRIAGGPYEQYF	TGTGCCTGGAGAATAGCGGGAGGGCCCTACGAGCAGTACTTC
TRBV6-5	-	TRBJ2-3	-	CASSYWGASTDTQYF	TGTGCCAGCAGTTACTGGGGCGCCAGCACAGATACGCAGTATTTT
TRBV5-5	few	TRBJ2-5	-	CASTRDTPRETQYF	TGTGCCAGCACCCGGGACACCCCAAGAGAGACCCAGTACTTC
TRBV7-6	many	TRBJ2-3	-	CASSFGGVRDTQYF	TGTGCCAGCAGCTTTGGGGGTGTGCGGGATACGCAGTATTTT